Below are 23 T cell receptor beta chains sequenced from a single sample in a study of T cell responses to AZD1222 COVID-19 vaccine. The data were produced by immunoSEQ multiplex PCR, yet TCRdb's version contains in-frame clones alone and is incomplete. This table holds about 150,000 clones, under 95% found once. This specimen consisted of peripheral blood, obtained on day 0 of AZD1222 vaccination. The receptors stem from an adult in good health.

This rearrangement joins TRBV11-1 to TRBJ1-2; 8 nucleotides line up with TRBD1. Losses at the gene ends were 5 bases for V and 8 bases for J; bases not matched to a gene: 7. The CDR3 covers 13 residues. The germline CDR1 and CDR2 sequences are SGHAT and FQDESV (reference sequence). The CDR3 DNA reads TGTGCCAGCAGCCCGGACAGGGAATTAGGCTACACCTTC. It specifies CASSPDRELGYTF.

The chain joins TRBV3-1 (or the pseudogene TRBV3-2) to TRBJ1-3, with D unresolved. The CDR3 has 14 residues. V was trimmed by 3 bases and J by 4 bases, leaving 10 bases between them. Germline V gene sequence: CDR1 LGHDT, CDR2 YNNKEL (reference sequence). In DNA form, the CDR3 reads TGTGCCAGCAGCCATTCCCAGGTCGGAAACACCATATATTTT. Protein: CASSHSQVGNTIYF.

The V call is TRBV19, the J call TRBJ2-1, with no clear D. Per germline, CDR1 LNHDA and CDR2 SQIVND (reference sequence). This CDR3 comprises 13 residues. Deletions cut 7 bases from V and 2 bases from J, with 9 bases between. CDR3 residues: CASTSQAYNEQFF. CDR3 nucleotide sequence: TGTGCCAGTACATCTCAAGCCTACAATGAGCAGTTCTTC. The full variable domain, completed using reference TRBV19 and TRBJ2-1, is DGGITQSPKYLFRKEGQNVTLSCEQNLNHDAMYWYRQDPGQGLRLIYYSQIVNDFQKGDIAEGYSVSREKKESFPLTVTSAQKNPTAFYLCASTSQAYNEQFFGPGTRLTVL.

The rearrangement joins TRBV6-5 to TRBJ1-6; D may be TRBD1 (6 bases). Germline assignment: CDR1 MNHEY and CDR2 SVGAGI. V lost 10 bases to trimming and J lost 7 bases, with 14 bases between them. The CDR3 is 13 amino acids. CDR3 protein: CATKRGKNSPLHF. CDR3 bases: TGTGCCACCAAGAGGGGGAAGAATTCACCCCTCCACTTT.

This clone was seen a few times. The rearrangement links TRBV6-5 to TRBJ2-7, with TRBD1 identical over 8 bases. Trimming took 9 bases from V and 7 from J; bases not matched to a gene: 11. The length of the CDR3 is 13 residues. Germline CDR1 MNHEY, CDR2 SVGAGI. CDR3 sequence (DNA): TGTGCCAGTCGGGGACAGGTCTACGGGGAGCAGTACTTC. This encodes CASRGQVYGEQYF.

This chain connects TRBV5-1 to TRBJ2-3; 7 bases map to TRBD2. From germline, CDR1 is SGHRS and CDR2 YFSETQ. Unmatched junction bases numbered 5, after V lost 7 bases and J lost 3 bases. This CDR3 has 13 residues. CDR3 loop: CASQSGVTDTQYF. The CDR3 DNA sequence: TGCGCCAGCCAGAGCGGGGTTACAGATACGCAGTATTTT.

The chain is built from TRBV18 and TRBJ1-1, with 7 positions matching TRBD1. The CDR3 has 12 amino acids. The germline V gene has CDR1 KGHSH and CDR2 LQKENI. Trimming at V came to 6 bases and at J to 5 bases, leaving 3 bases not matched to a gene. The CDR3 sequence is CASSQGQTEAFF. CDR3 sequence (DNA): TGTGCCAGCTCCCAGGGACAGACTGAAGCTTTCTTT.

A word on this clone: Other DNA sequences of this sample code for an identical CDR3. This chain connects TRBV28 to TRBJ2-1; no reliable D call. The length of the CDR3 is 12 residues. Trimming cost V 5 bases and J 3 bases, with 5 bases left between them. Germline V gene data show CDR1 as MDHEN and CDR2 as SYDVKM. DNA of the CDR3: TGTGCCAGCAGTCCGGGCTACAATGAGCAGTTCTTC. As protein: CASSPGYNEQFF.

This clone was picked up one time. The genes are TRBV6-5 and TRBJ2-3, with D tentatively TRBD1 (6 bases). V was shortened by 10 bases and J by 6 bases, with 14 bases between the two germline ends. Per germline, CDR1 MNHEY and CDR2 SVGAGI. There are 12 residues in the CDR3. This CDR3 is CATSLQGDTQYF. CDR3 coding DNA: TGTGCCACCTCCCTTCAGGGGGATACGCAGTATTTT.

In this sample, this clone turned up a few times. The CDR3 loop is CASSLWGAGNTIYF. In DNA, the CDR3 is TGTGCCAGCAGCTTGTGGGGGGCTGGAAACACCATATATTTT. The chain combines TRBV5-4 with TRBJ1-3, with D perhaps matching TRBD1 (5 bases). CDR1 and CDR2 (germline): SGHNT, YYREEE (reference sequence). The CDR3 has 14 residues. Trimming left V 1 base short and J 2 bases short, with 7 bases between.

This clone was picked up one time. The V call is TRBV7-9, the J call TRBJ1-2, with 7 bases that match TRBD1. Germline V gene data show CDR1 as SEHNR and CDR2 as FQNEAQ (reference sequence). Germline trimming cut 1 base from V and 6 bases from J; bases unmatched to any gene: 8. The CDR3 runs 15 residues. CDR3: CASSLVTGWLDGYTF. The CDR3 region has the DNA TGTGCCAGCAGCTTAGTGACAGGGTGGCTTGATGGCTACACCTTC.

CDR3 bases: TGTGCCAGCAGCTTAGGCGGGGGGGGAACCTACGAGCAGTACTTC. Protein product: CASSLGGGGTYEQYF. The chain links TRBV7-2 to TRBJ2-7, with 9 positions matching TRBD2. Germline assignment: CDR1 SGHTA and CDR2 FQGNSA. The CDR3 sequence is 15 residues long. J was trimmed by 2 bases and V by 1 base; bases with no gene match: 3.

This chain links TRBV27 with TRBJ1-2, with D possibly matching TRBD1 (5 bases). Trimming took off 3 bases at V and 4 bases at J, with 18 bases between the two ends. CDR3 length: 16 amino acids. CDR1 MNHEY and CDR2 SMNVEV come from the germline V gene (reference sequence). In DNA, the CDR3 is TGTGCCAGCAGTTTGAAAATTAGGGGAACAACCTATGGCTACACCTTC. This translates into CASSLKIRGTTYGYTF.

V usage is TRBV25-1 and J usage is TRBJ1-5; D is uncertain. The CDR3 totals 14 residues. Germline V gene sequence: CDR1 MGHDK, CDR2 SYGVNS. The V end was cut by 3 bases, the J end by 4 bases, with 10 bases between. In nucleotides, the CDR3 is TGTGCCAGCAGTGAGGGTGGGTGGAATCAGCCCCAGCATTTT. Translation: CASSEGGWNQPQHF.

DNA for the CDR3: TGTGCCAGCAGCTTAAGTCTAACGCAGTTCTTC. This encodes CASSLSLTQFF. The chain combines TRBV7-9 with TRBJ2-1; no definite D call. This CDR3 has 11 amino acids. Germline values: CDR1 SEHNR, CDR2 FQNEAQ (reference sequence). V dropped 2 bases and J dropped 12 bases, with 8 bases sitting between them.

The genes are TRBV14 and TRBJ2-5; 9 bases agree with TRBD2. Germline-derived CDR1 and CDR2 are SGHDN and FVKESK. This CDR3 is 14 amino acids long. J was trimmed by 5 bases and V by 2 bases; bases with no gene match: 3. CDR3 DNA sequence: TGTGCCAGCAGCCAACCCCTAGCGGGGGAGACCCAGTACTTC. It codes for CASSQPLAGETQYF.

V gene TRBV10-3 combines with J gene TRBJ2-3; D is uncertain. V was trimmed by 0 bases and J by 2 bases, leaving 9 bases between them. The CDR3 is 15 amino acids. Germline CDR1 and CDR2: ENHRY and SYGVKD. The CDR3 DNA reads as TGTGCCATCAGTGAGTCGATCAGGTACACAGATACGCAGTATTTT. Its protein product is CAISESIRYTDTQYF.

CDR3 region: CASTRPGGGLNTEAFF. The CDR3 bases are TGTGCCAGCACCCGGCCCGGGGGAGGGTTGAACACTGAAGCTTTCTTT. The V call is TRBV7-6, the J call TRBJ1-1, with D perhaps TRBD1 (5 bases). The V end was cut by 7 bases, the J end by 0 bases, with 18 bases between. Germline loops: CDR1 SGHVS, CDR2 FNYEAQ. The CDR3 runs to 16 residues.

The gene calls are TRBV18 and TRBJ2-3, with a tentative D call TRBD1 (6 bases). With 6 bases removed from V and 6 bases from J, the gap between germline ends came to 10 bases. Per the germline V gene, CDR1 is KGHSH and CDR2 is LQKENI. The CDR3 loop spans 12 amino acids. CDR3 protein: CASSTTGDTQYF. CDR3 sequence (DNA): TGTGCCAGCTCTACCACAGGGGATACGCAGTATTTT. Using reference TRBV18 and TRBJ2-3 for the parts outside the CDR3, the full variable domain is NAGVMQNPRHLVRRRGQEARLRCSPMKGHSHVYWYRQLPEEGLKFMVYLQKENIIDESGMPKERFSAEFPKEGPSILRIQQVVRGDSAAYFCASSTTGDTQYFGPGTRLTVL.

The V call is TRBV10-3, the J call TRBJ1-2, with TRBD1 identical over 7 bases. V gave up 11 bases and J gave up 5 bases; unmatched junction bases: 11. The germline V gene encodes CDR1 ENHRY and CDR2 SYGVKD. This CDR3 is built from 13 residues. As DNA, the CDR3 is TGTGCCGCAGCGGCCGGGACAGTTTATGGCTACACCTTC. It translates to CAAAAGTVYGYTF.

This chain joins TRBV28 and TRBJ2-6; a possible D gene is TRBD1 (5 bases). This CDR3 is 19 amino acids long. The germline V gene encodes CDR1 MDHEN and CDR2 SYDVKM. Deletions cut 3 bases from V and 4 bases from J, with 22 bases between. This chain's CDR3 is CASSFTGTFPSGGANVLTF. The DNA for the CDR3 is TGTGCCAGCAGTTTCACAGGAACATTCCCCTCAGGAGGGGCCAACGTCCTGACTTTC.

V and J are TRBV12-3 or TRBV12-4 and TRBJ2-1; D not resolved. Trimming pared 9 bases from V and 7 bases from J, leaving 13 bases between. The CDR3 is 12 residues long. CDR3 DNA: TGTGCCAGTACGTTCTCGTTAAATGAGCAGTTCTTC. Translation gives CASTFSLNEQFF.

The chain couples TRBV27 to TRBJ1-5; D uncertain. Germline V gene lookup returns CDR1 MNHEY and CDR2 SMNVEV (reference sequence). CDR3 length equals 15 residues. V was clipped by 1 base and J by 5 bases, with 12 bases between them. In DNA form, the CDR3 reads TGTGCCAGCAGTTTATTGGGAGGGCCCGATCAGCCCCAGCATTTT. It codes for CASSLLGGPDQPQHF.